This passage covers 27 T cell receptor beta chains from one sample sequenced in a study of T cells expressing NK-cell markers. TCRdb reprocessed the 5' RACE reads, with one entry per CDR3 protein and no DNA. This table holds about 150,000 distinct CDR3 sequences. What was sequenced was blood T cells: a sorted CD56 or NKG2C T cell subset, CD4+ or CD8+ T cells, or bulk PBMC T cells (not recorded which). The receptors derive from a woman in her forties or fifties in good health.

V usage is TRBV7-6 and J usage is TRBJ2-6; the D gene TCRdb calls, TRBD2, cannot be checked with no DNA. Per the germline V gene, CDR1 is SGHVS and CDR2 is FNYEAQ. This CDR3 region has 18 residues. The chain's CDR3 is CASSPARTELSGANVLTF.

CDR3 sequence: CSAGGGSGLFGYEQYF. The gene calls are TRBV20-1 and TRBJ2-7; the TRBD1 assignment by TCRdb is unverifiable without DNA. Germline loops: CDR1 DFQATT, CDR2 SNEGSKA (reference sequence). The CDR3 sequence is 16 residues long.

The chain joins TRBV24-1 to TRBJ2-3; TCRdb lists TRBD1, though no DNA is available to test this call. Germline V lookup: CDR1 KGHDR, CDR2 SFDVKD. CDR3 length equals 16 residues. Here the CDR3 reads CATSDSSGGSTDTQYF.

This chain joins TRBV9 and TRBJ1-2. CDR1 and CDR2 (germline): SGDLS, YYNGEE. This CDR3 has 15 residues. CDR3 residues: CASSPTLGPQDGYTF.

The chain has TRBV29-1 and TRBJ1-2; checking the TCRdb D call of TRBD1 is not possible without DNA. Looked up from germline, CDR1 is SQVTM and CDR2 is ANQGSEA. The CDR3 runs to 15 residues. This chain's CDR3 is CSVAGGDRANYGYTF.

This sequence joins TRBV12-3 or TRBV12-4 and TRBJ1-1; TCRdb's D gene call, TRBD1, goes unchecked for lack of DNA. This CDR3 spans 14 amino acids. Here the CDR3 reads CASSIGAGVPEAFF.

V and J are TRBV12-3 or TRBV12-4 and TRBJ2-5. The CDR3 has 14 residues. CDR3 protein: CASSPDMAQETQYF.

The chain combines TRBV5-1 with TRBJ2-3; the TCRdb call, TRBD1, lacks DNA for checking. Germline lookup yields CDR1 SGHRS and CDR2 YFSETQ. CDR3 size: 16 residues. The CDR3 region is CASSLTQGLARDTQYF.

CDR3 sequence: CASSIDGTNYNEQFF. The V call is TRBV19, the J call TRBJ2-1; TCRdb gives TRBD2 as the D gene, but with no DNA this cannot be confirmed. Germline V gives CDR1 LNHDA, CDR2 SQIVND (reference sequence). The CDR3 consists of 15 residues.

The genes are TRBV15 and TRBJ2-5; TCRdb's D call, TRBD1, is unchecked because there is no DNA. This CDR3 contains 17 residues. Germline values: CDR1 LNHNV, CDR2 YYDKDF (reference sequence). The CDR3 loop reads CATSREGGKGQEETQYF.

The chain links TRBV11-2 to TRBJ1-2. The CDR3 consists of 16 residues. Germline assignment: CDR1 SGHAT and CDR2 FQNNGV. CDR3 sequence reads: CASSSSTWASNYGYTF.

The CDR3: CSASGLAGASSSYEQYF. The chain carries TRBV20-1 and TRBJ2-7; TCRdb selects TRBD2, and the lack of DNA leaves this call unchecked. The CDR3 runs 17 residues. In germline, CDR1 is DFQATT, CDR2 SNEGSKA (reference sequence).

The chain joins TRBV28 to TRBJ2-7; the TRBD1 assignment by TCRdb is unverifiable without DNA. CDR1 MDHEN and CDR2 SYDVKM come from the germline V gene. The CDR3 contains 14 residues. CDR3 protein: CASRWEQGEYEQYF.

The chain uses TRBV24-1 and TRBJ2-2; the D gene TCRdb calls, TRBD1, cannot be checked with no DNA. Germline V gene data show CDR1 as KGHDR and CDR2 as SFDVKD. This CDR3 comprises 17 residues. Here the CDR3 reads CATSGLPGQGVSGELFF.

The chain links TRBV24-1 to TRBJ2-3; TCRdb indicates TRBD2, and absent DNA this call remains unverified. This CDR3 contains 14 residues. The V gene's germline CDR1 is KGHDR and CDR2 SFDVKD. This CDR3 is CATSEGPYTDTQYF.

V and J are TRBV5-6 and TRBJ2-1; the D call of TRBD1 rests on TCRdb alone, since no DNA is present to check it. The CDR3 covers 11 residues. Looked up from germline, CDR1 is SGHDT and CDR2 is YYEEEE. This CDR3 reads CASSQTGEQFF.

The V call is TRBV5-5, the J call TRBJ1-5. Germline lookup yields CDR1 SGHKS and CDR2 YYEKEE (reference sequence). This CDR3 has 16 residues. CDR3: CASSLVGGDSNQPQHF.

CDR3 region: CASDKDSYEQYF. The chain employs TRBV7-9 and TRBJ2-7. The CDR3 totals 12 residues. CDR1 is SEHNR and CDR2 is FQNEAQ in the germline V gene (reference sequence).

The chain is built from TRBV9 and TRBJ2-1; TCRdb picks TRBD2, but there is no DNA to check that call. CDR3 length: 15 residues. The germline CDR1 and CDR2 sequences are SGDLS and YYNGEE. This chain's CDR3 is CASSVRAGTYNEQFF.

The V gene is TRBV2, the J gene TRBJ2-4; the TCRdb D gene call, TRBD2, has no DNA to confirm it. This CDR3 region has 15 residues. Germline V gene lookup returns CDR1 SNHLY and CDR2 FYNNEI. CDR3 sequence: CASRTTSAGIDIQYF.

V is TRBV12-5 and J is TRBJ1-1. The CDR3 totals 14 residues. Germline lookup yields CDR1 LGHNT and CDR2 FRNRAP. CDR3: CASGDDGWNTEAFF.

The chain joins TRBV20-1 to TRBJ2-7; TCRdb gives TRBD2 as the D gene, but with no DNA this cannot be confirmed. Per the germline V gene, CDR1 is DFQATT and CDR2 is SNEGSKA (reference sequence). The CDR3 is 14 amino acids. This chain's CDR3 is CSARDGTSDYEQYF.

The chain is built from TRBV5-1 and TRBJ2-3. Germline loops: CDR1 SGHRS, CDR2 YFSETQ. The CDR3 contains 14 residues. CDR3 amino acids: CASSLRTEVNTQYF. Drawing the rest from reference TRBV5-1 and TRBJ2-3, the complete variable domain is KAGVTQTPRYLIKTRGQQVTLSCSPISGHRSVSWYQQTPGQGLQFLFEYFSETQRNKGNFPGRFSGRQFSNSRSEMNVSTLELGDSALYLCASSLRTEVNTQYFGPGTRLTVL.

The gene calls are TRBV12-3 or TRBV12-4 and TRBJ2-1; TCRdb lists TRBD2, though no DNA is available to test this call. This CDR3 contains 18 residues. The CDR3 is CASSTESSGRPGYNEQFF.

This sequence joins TRBV7-9 and TRBJ2-2; the D call from TCRdb, TRBD2, cannot be confirmed without DNA. Germline CDR1 is SEHNR and CDR2 is FQNEAQ (reference sequence). The CDR3 length is 17 residues. The CDR3 protein is CASSSFAGGSNTGELFF. The variable domain in full, with the rest retrieved from reference TRBV7-9 and TRBJ2-2, is DTGVSQNPRHKITKRGQNVTFRCDPISEHNRLYWYRQTLGQGPEFLTYFQNEAQLEKSRLLSDRFSAERPKGSFSTLEIQRTEQGDSAMYLCASSSFAGGSNTGELFFGEGSRLTVL.

The chain has TRBV7-9 and TRBJ2-2; TCRdb indicates TRBD2, and absent DNA this call remains unverified. Germline CDR1 and CDR2: SEHNR and FQNEAQ (reference sequence). The CDR3 loop spans 18 amino acids. This chain's CDR3 is CTPWDPGLAGVYTGELFF.

This rearrangement joins TRBV12-3 or TRBV12-4 to TRBJ1-2. This CDR3 is 12 amino acids long. CDR3 amino acids: CASSGGDYGYTF.